This T cell receptor beta chain stems from a study (dated by TCRdb to 2015 to 2016). Of note for this clonotype: Its antigen target is currently unknown. The sample holds no much larger clone one base away, and base qualities are not on file.

The method behind the library was RT-PCR. Instrument on record: Illumina MiSeq. The public reads were reanalyzed by TCRdb: fastp trimming at Q25, MiXCR alignment, in-frame beta chains only. CDR3 protein sequences are deduplicated, and each keeps its most common genes and DNA. The sample table lists fewer than 800,000 distinct CDR3 sequences, 11% to 15% of them with a count of one. The ten biggest clones cover 3.6% of the sample. Source material: memory CD4+ T cells from blood. The sequence was obtained from a female donor in good health, serving as a healthy control.

The DNA reads TGTGCCAGCGGAATAAGGGTTGGGACCCAGTACTTC. Its protein is CASGIRVGTQYF. Recombination linked TRBV11-2 to TRBJ2-5; the D gene cannot be named for sure. The germline V gene gives CDR1 as SGHAT and CDR2 as FQNNGV. Cut back by 8 bases and 7 bases, the V and J ends lie 14 bases apart. Measured from the cysteine to the phenylalanine, the CDR3 is 12 residues long. The DNA shown is the 36-base CDR3, in frame from base 1.